This paragraph covers one T cell receptor (beta chain) sequence. What it binds is not known. The data were obtained in a study of cytomegalovirus exposure and HLA in healthy donors. Overall study results and limits: Around 18,000 TCR beta sequences were associated with HLA alleles at 0.05 false discovery rate in a later analysis.

Germline CDR1 SGHRS, CDR2 YFSETQ. Germline trimming cut 0 bases from V and 4 bases from J; bases unmatched to any gene: 4. CDR3 length equals 14 residues. 60 Vbeta and 13 Jbeta primers were used in PCR. Assay used: immunoSEQ multiplex PCR; TCRdb lists only in-frame clones, some missing. The table lists about 210,000 clones, about 79% of them singletons. The sequence was obtained from a male donor in good health and CMV-seronegative. V usage is TRBV5-1 and J usage is TRBJ2-7, with TRBD1 matching over 7 bases. Source material: PBMCs. The CDR3 is CASSLVTGLYEQYF. The CDR3 region has the DNA TGCGCCAGCAGCTTGGTGACAGGGTTGTACGAGCAGTACTTC.